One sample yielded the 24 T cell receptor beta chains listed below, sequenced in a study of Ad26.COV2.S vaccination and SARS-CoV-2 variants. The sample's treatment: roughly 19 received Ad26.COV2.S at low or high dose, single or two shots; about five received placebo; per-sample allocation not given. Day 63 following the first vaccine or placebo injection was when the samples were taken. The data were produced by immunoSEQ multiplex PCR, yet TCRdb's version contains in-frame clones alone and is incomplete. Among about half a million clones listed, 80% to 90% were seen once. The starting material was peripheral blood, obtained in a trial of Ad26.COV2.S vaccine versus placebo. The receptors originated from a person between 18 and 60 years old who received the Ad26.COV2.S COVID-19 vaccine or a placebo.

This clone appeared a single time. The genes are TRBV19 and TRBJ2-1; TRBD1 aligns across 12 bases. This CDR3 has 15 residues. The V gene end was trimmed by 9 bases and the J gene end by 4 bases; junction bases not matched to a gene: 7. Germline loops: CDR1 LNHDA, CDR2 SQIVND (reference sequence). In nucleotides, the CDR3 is TGTGCCAGCGAGGGACAGGGGGCGATTTACAATGAGCAGTTCTTC. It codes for CASEGQGAIYNEQFF.

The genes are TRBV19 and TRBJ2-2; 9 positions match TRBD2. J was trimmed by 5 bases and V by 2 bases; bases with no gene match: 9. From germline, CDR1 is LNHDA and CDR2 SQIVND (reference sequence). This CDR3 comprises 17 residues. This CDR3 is CASSIPWTSALTGELFF. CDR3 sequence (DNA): TGTGCCAGTAGTATACCGTGGACTAGCGCCCTAACCGGGGAGCTGTTTTTT.

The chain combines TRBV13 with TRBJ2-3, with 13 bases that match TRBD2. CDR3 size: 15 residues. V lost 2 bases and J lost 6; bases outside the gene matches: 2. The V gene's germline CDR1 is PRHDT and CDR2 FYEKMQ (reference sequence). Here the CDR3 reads CASSLPTSGRDTQYF. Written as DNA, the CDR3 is TGTGCCAGCAGCTTACCGACTAGCGGGAGGGATACGCAGTATTTT.

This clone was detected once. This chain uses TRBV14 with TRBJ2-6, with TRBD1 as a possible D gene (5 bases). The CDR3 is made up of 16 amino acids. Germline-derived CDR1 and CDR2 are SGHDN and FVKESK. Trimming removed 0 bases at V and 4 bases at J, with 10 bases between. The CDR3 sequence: CASSQDTGLGANVLTF. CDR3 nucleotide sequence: TGTGCCAGCAGCCAAGACACAGGTTTGGGGGCCAACGTCCTGACTTTC. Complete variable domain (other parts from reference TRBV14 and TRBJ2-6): EAGVTQFPSHSVIEKGQTVTLRCDPISGHDNLYWYRRVMGKEIKFLLHFVKESKQDESGMPNNRFLAERTGGTYSTLKVQPAELEDSGVYFCASSQDTGLGANVLTFGAGSRLTVL.

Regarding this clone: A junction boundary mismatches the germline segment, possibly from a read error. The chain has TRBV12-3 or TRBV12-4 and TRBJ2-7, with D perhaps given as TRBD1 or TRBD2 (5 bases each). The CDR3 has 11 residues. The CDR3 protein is CASSKVGVRSF. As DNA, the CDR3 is TGTGCCAGCAGCAAGGTGGGGGTCAGATCTTTC.

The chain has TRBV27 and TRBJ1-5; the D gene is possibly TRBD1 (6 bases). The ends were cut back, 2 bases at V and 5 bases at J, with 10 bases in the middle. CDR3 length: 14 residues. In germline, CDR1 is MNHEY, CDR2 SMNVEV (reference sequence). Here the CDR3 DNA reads TGTGCCAGCAGTTTACCAGGGGAGCATCAGCCCCAGCATTTT. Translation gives CASSLPGEHQPQHF.

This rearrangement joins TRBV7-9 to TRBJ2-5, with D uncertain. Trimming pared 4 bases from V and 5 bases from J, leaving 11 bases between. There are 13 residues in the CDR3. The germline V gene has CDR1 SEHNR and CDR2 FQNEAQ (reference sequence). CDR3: CASSSTGTETQYF. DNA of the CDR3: TGTGCCAGCAGCTCAACGGGCACGGAGACCCAGTACTTC.

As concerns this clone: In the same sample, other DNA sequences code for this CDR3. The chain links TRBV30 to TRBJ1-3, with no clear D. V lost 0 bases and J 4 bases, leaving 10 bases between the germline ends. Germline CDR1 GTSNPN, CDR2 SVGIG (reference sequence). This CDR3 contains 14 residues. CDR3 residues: CAWSVGGSGNTIYF. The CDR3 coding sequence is TGTGCCTGGAGTGTAGGCGGGTCCGGAAACACCATATATTTT.

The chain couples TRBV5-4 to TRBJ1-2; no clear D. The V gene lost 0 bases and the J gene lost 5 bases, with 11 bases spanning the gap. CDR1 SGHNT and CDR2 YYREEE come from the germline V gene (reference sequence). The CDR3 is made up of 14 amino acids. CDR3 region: CASSLVEGPYGYTF. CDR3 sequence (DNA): TGTGCCAGCAGCTTGGTGGAGGGTCCTTATGGCTACACCTTC.

The DNA for the CDR3 is TGTGCCAGCAGCTTACCCCTCCTTGGGTATTATGGCTACACCTTC. Its protein product is CASSLPLLGYYGYTF. V gene TRBV7-9 combines with J gene TRBJ1-2, with D uncertain. The V and J ends lost 2 bases and 5 bases respectively, with 15 bases between them. Germline values: CDR1 SEHNR, CDR2 FQNEAQ (reference sequence). CDR3 size: 15 residues.

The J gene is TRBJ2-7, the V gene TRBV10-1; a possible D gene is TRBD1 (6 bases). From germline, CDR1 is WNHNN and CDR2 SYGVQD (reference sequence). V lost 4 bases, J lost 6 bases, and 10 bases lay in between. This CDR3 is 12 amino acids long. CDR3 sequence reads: CASSATGREQYF. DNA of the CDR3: TGCGCCAGCAGTGCAACAGGGCGCGAGCAGTACTTC.

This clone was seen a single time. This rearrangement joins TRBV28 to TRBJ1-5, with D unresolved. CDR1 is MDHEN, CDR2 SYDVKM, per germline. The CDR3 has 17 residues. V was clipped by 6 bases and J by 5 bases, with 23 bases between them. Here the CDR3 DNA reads TGTGCCAGCAGCCTGGACGCCGCTGTAGGTAGACATCAGCCCCAGCATTTT. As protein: CASSLDAAVGRHQPQHF.

CDR3: CASSLARGQPYEQYF. In DNA form, the CDR3 reads TGCGCCAGCAGCTTGGCTCGGGGACAGCCCTACGAGCAGTACTTC. The chain is built from TRBV5-1 and TRBJ2-7, with TRBD1 identical over 7 bases. This CDR3 comprises 15 residues. The V segment lost 0 bases and the J segment 2 bases; nucleotides outside the gene matches: 5. CDR1 is SGHRS, CDR2 YFSETQ, per germline.

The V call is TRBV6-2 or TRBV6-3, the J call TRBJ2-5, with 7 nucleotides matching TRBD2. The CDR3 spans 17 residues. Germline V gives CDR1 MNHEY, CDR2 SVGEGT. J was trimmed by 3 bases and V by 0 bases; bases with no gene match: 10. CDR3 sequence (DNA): TGTGCCAGCAGTTACTCGGTGGGAGGCGGGGGAAAAGAGACCCAGTACTTC. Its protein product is CASSYSVGGGGKETQYF.

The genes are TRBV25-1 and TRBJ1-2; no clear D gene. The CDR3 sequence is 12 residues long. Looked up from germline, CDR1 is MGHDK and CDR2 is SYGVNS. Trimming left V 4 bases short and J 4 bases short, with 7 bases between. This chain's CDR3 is CASSGGFYGYTF. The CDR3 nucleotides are TGTGCCAGCAGTGGTGGGTTCTATGGCTACACCTTC.

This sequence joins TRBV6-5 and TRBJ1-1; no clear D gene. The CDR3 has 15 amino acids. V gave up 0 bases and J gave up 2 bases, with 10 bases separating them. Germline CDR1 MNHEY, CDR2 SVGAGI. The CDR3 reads CASSYSPRINTEAFF. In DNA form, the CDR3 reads TGTGCCAGCAGTTACTCTCCTCGGATTAACACTGAAGCTTTCTTT.

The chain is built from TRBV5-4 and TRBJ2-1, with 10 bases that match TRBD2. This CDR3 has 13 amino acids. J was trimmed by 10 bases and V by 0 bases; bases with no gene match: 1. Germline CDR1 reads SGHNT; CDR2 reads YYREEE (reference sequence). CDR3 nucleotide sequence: TGTGCCAGCAGCTTGGGGGGACTAGCGGAGCAGTTCTTC. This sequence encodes CASSLGGLAEQFF.

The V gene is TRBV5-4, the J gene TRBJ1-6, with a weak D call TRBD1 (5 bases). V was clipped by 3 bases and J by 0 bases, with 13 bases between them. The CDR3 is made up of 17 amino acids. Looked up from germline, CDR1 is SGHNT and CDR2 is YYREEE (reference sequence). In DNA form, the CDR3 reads TGTGCCAGCAGCTCGGGGCGAGGATTCTCCTATAATTCACCCCTCCACTTT. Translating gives CASSSGRGFSYNSPLHF.

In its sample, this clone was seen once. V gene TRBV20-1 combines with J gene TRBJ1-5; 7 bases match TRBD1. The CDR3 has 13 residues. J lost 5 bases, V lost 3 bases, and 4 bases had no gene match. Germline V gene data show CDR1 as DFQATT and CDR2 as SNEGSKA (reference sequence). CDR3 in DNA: TGCAGTGCTAGTGGTCAGGGGGATCAGCCCCAGCATTTT. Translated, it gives CSASGQGDQPQHF.

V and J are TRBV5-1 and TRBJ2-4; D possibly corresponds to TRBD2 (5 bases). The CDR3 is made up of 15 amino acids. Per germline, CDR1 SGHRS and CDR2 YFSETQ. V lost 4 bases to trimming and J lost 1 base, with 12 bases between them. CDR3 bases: TGCGCCAGCAGCCCCTCATCGGGGGCCAAAAACATTCAGTACTTC. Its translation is CASSPSSGAKNIQYF. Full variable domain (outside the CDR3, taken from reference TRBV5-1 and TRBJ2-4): KAGVTQTPRYLIKTRGQQVTLSCSPISGHRSVSWYQQTPGQGLQFLFEYFSETQRNKGNFPGRFSGRQFSNSRSEMNVSTLELGDSALYLCASSPSSGAKNIQYFGAGTRLSVL.

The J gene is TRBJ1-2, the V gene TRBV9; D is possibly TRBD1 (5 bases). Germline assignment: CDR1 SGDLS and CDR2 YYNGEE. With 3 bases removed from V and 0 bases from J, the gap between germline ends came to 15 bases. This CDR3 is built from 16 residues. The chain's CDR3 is CASSATTQTANYGYTF. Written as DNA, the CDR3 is TGTGCCAGCAGCGCCACCACCCAGACAGCTAACTATGGCTACACCTTC.

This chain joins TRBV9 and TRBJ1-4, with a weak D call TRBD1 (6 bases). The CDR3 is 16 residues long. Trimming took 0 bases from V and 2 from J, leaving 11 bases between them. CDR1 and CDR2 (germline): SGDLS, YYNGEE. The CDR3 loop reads CASSVVAGDTNEKLFF. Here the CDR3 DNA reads TGTGCCAGCAGCGTAGTCGCAGGGGATACTAATGAAAAACTGTTTTTT.

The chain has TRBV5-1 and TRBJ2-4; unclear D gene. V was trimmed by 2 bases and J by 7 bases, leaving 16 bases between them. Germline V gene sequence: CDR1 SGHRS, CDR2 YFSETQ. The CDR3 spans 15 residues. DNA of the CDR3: TGCGCCAGCAGCTTTCGGTATGGGGTTGGGAACATTCAGTACTTC. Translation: CASSFRYGVGNIQYF. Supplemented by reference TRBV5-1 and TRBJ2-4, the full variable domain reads KAGVTQTPRYLIKTRGQQVTLSCSPISGHRSVSWYQQTPGQGLQFLFEYFSETQRNKGNFPGRFSGRQFSNSRSEMNVSTLELGDSALYLCASSFRYGVGNIQYFGAGTRLSVL.

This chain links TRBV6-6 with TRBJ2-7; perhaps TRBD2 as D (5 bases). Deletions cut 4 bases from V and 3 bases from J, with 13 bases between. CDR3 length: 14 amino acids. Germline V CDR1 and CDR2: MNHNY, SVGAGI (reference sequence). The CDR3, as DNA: TGTGCCAGCAGTTTGGGTGGGAGTAGCTACGAGCAGTACTTC. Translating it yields CASSLGGSSYEQYF.